This entry is about one T cell receptor beta chain. Compared with germline, one end of the junction differs, possibly owing to a read error. Germline V gene lookup returns CDR1 SSHAT and CDR2 FNYEAQ (reference sequence). The CDR3 is made up of 14 amino acids. The data derive from a study of blood T cell repertoires in COVID-19. The wider study: The origin of the acute and convalescent COVID-19 samples was the United States, Italy and Spain.

In assigning cohorts, the study relied on participant-reported clinical history. Produced via immunoSEQ multiplex PCR; TCRdb's table is partial and in-frame only. The sample yields a few hundred thousand clones, 80% to 95% seen once. Sequenced input: PBMCs or T cells enriched from blood (not recorded which). The TCR sequence derives from a woman between 25 and 40 years old who had recovered from COVID-19. The rearrangement uses TRBV7-7 and TRBJ2-1, with 8 nucleotides matching TRBD2. The CDR3 DNA is TGTGCTAGCAGCTTGGCGGGAGGTGGGAATGAGCAGTTCTTC. Encoded protein: CASSLAGGGNEQFF.